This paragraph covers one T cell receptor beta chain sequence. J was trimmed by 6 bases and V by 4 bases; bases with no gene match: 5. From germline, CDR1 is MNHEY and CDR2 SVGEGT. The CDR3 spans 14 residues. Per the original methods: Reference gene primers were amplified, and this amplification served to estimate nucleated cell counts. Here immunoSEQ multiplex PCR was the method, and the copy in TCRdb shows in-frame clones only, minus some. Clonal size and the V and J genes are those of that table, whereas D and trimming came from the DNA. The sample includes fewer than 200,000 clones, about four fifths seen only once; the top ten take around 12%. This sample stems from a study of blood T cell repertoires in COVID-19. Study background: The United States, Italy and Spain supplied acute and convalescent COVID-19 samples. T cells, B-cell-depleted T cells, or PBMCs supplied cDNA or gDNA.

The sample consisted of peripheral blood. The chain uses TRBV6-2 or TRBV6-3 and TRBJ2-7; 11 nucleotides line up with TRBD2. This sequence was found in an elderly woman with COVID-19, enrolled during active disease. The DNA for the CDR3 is TGTGCCAGCAGTTCTATAGCGGGAGGGCGCGAGCAGTACTTC. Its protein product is CASSSIAGGREQYF.